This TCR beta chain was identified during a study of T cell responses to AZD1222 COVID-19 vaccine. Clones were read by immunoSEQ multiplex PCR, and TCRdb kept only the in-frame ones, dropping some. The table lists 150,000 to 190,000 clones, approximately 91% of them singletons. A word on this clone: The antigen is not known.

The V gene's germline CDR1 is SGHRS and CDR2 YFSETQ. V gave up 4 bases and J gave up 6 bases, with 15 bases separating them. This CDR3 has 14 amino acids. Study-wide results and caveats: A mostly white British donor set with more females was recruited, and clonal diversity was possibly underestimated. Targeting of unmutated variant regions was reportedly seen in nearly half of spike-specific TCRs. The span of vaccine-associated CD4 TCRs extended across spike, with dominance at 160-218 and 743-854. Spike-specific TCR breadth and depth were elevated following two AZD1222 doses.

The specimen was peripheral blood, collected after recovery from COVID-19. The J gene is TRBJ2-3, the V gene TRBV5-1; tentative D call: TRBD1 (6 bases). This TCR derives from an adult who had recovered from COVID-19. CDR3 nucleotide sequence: TGCGCCAGCAGCCCAAGACAGGCGGCGGATACGCAGTATTTT. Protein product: CASSPRQAADTQYF.